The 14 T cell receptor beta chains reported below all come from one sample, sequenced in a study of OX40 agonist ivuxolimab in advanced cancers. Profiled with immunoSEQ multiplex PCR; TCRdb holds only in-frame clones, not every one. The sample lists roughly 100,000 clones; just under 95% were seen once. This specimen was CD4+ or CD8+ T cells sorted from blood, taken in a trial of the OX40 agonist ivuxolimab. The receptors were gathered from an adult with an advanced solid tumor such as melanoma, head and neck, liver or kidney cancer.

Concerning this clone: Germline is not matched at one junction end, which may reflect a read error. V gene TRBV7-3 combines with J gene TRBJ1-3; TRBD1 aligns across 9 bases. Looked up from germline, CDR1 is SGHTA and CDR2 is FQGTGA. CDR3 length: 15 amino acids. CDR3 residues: CASSLTGGDGNTIYF. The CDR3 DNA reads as TGTGCCAGCAGCCTAACAGGGGGCGATGGAAACACCATATATTTT.

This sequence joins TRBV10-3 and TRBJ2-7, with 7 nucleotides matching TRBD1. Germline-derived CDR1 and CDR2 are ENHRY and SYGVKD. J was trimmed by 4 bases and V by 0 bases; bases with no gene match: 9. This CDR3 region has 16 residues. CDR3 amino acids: CAISESLGQVTYEQYV. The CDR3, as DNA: TGTGCCATCAGTGAGTCGTTAGGACAGGTGACTTACGAGCAGTACGTC.

The CDR3 DNA follows: TGTGCCAGCAGCTTACTCCCGCCTGACAATGAGCAGTTCTTC. Its translation: CASSLLPPDNEQFF. The genes are TRBV7-9 and TRBJ2-1; D remains ambiguous. V was pared by 2 bases and J by 5 bases, with 10 bases between. This CDR3 spans 14 amino acids. Germline lookup yields CDR1 SEHNR and CDR2 FQNEAQ (reference sequence).

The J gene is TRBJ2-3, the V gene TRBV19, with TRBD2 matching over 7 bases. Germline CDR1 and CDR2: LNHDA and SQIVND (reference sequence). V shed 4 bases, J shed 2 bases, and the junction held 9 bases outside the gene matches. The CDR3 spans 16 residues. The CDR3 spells CASSRGGGRFTDTQYF. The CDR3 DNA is TGTGCCAGTAGTAGGGGCGGGGGAAGGTTCACAGATACGCAGTATTTT.

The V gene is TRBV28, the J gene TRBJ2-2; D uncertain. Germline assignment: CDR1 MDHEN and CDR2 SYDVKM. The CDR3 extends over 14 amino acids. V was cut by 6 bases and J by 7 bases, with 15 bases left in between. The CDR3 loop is CASRVGIGGGELFF. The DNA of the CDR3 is TGTGCCAGCAGGGTGGGGATAGGTGGCGGGGAGCTGTTTTTT.

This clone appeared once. CDR3 protein: CSVVGRLAKNIQYF. For the CDR3, the DNA is TGCAGCGTTGTAGGGAGACTAGCCAAAAACATTCAGTACTTC. The genes are TRBV29-1 and TRBJ2-4; a possible D gene is TRBD2 (5 bases). The germline V gene has CDR1 SQVTM and CDR2 ANQGSEA. This CDR3 spans 14 amino acids. V lost 4 bases to trimming and J lost 0 bases, with 10 bases between them.

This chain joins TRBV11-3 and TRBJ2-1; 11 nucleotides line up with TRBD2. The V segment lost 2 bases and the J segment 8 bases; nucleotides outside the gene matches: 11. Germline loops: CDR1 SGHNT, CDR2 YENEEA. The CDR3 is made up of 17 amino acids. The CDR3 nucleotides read TGTGCCAGCAGCTTATCTTACGGGACTAGCGGCGACGATGAGCAGTTCTTC. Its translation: CASSLSYGTSGDDEQFF.

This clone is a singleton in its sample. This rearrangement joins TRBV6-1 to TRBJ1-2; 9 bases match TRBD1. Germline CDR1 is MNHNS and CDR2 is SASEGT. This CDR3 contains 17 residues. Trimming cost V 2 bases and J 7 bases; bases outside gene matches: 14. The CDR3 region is CASSERAAGTGYSGYTF. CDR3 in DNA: TGTGCCAGCAGTGAAAGGGCTGCCGGGACAGGGTATTCTGGCTACACCTTC.

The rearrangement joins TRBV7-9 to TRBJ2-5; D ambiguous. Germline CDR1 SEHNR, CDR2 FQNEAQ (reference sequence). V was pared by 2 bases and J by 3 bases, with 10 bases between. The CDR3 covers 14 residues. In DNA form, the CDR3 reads TGTGCCAGCAGCTTATGGGTGAGCGAAGAGACCCAGTACTTC. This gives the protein CASSLWVSEETQYF.

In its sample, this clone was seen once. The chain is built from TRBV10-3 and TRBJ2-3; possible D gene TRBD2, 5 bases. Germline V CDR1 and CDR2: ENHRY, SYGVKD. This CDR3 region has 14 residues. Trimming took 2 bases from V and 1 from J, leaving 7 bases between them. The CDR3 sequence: CAISEPRGTDTQYF. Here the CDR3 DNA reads TGTGCCATCAGTGAGCCGCGGGGCACAGATACGCAGTATTTT.

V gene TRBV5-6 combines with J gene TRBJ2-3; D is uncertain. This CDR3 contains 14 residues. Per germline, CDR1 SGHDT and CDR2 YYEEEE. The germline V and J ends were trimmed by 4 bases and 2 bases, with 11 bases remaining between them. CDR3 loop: CASSPEPTTDTQYF. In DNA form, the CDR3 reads TGTGCCAGCAGCCCAGAACCAACCACAGATACGCAGTATTTT.

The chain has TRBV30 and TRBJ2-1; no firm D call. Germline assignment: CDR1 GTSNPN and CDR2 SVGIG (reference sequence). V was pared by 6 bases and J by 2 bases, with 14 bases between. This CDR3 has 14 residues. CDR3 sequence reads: CACSRTATYNEQFF. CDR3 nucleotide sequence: TGTGCCTGTTCGAGGACGGCCACCTACAATGAGCAGTTCTTC.

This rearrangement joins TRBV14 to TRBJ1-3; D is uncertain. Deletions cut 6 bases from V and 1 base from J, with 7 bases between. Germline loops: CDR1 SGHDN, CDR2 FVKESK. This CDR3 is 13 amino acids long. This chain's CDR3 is CASSFTSGNTIYF. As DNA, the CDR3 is TGTGCCAGCAGTTTCACGTCTGGAAACACCATATATTTT.

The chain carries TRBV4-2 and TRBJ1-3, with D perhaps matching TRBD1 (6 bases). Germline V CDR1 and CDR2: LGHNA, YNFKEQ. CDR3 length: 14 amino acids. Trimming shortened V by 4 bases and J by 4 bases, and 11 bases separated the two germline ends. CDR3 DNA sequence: TGTGCCAGCAGCCTCCGGACAGAGGGAAACACCATATATTTT. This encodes CASSLRTEGNTIYF.